The 30 T cell receptor beta chains given below trace back to one sample, sequenced in a study of shared clonotypes between healthy human individuals. Measured with immunoSEQ multiplex PCR; TCRdb has only the in-frame clones, and not every one. The data contain over a million clones, 70% to 80% of them singletons. Sequencing was carried out using memory CD4+ T cells from PBMCs. As for subset: CD45RA-negative fraction. The receptors come from a man aged 18 to 29 in good health. Some clones in this sample may be carry-over from other donors' samples.

As concerns this clone: A much larger clone lies a single base off, so this may be a read error. The V and J genes are TRBV29-1 and TRBJ1-2; 7 positions agree with TRBD1. Germline V gene sequence: CDR1 SQVTM, CDR2 ANQGSEA. This CDR3 has 13 amino acids. The CDR3, as DNA: TGCAGCATTGATGTAGGGGGCTTTGATGGCTACACCTTC. It encodes CSIDVGGFDGYTF.

At least ten counts were recorded for this clone. V is TRBV5-4 and J is TRBJ1-4; 9 nucleotides align to TRBD1. J gave up 0 bases and V 4 bases, and 1 base lay outside the gene matches. Germline CDR1 and CDR2: SGHNT and YYREEE (reference sequence). This CDR3 has 15 residues. The CDR3 DNA follows: TGTGCCAGCAGCACAGGGGGCGCAACTAATGAAAAACTGTTTTTT. Its protein is CASSTGGATNEKLFF.

Concerning this clone itself: This likely traces to a read error, being one base from a far larger clone. The genes are TRBV28 and TRBJ2-5; 11 nucleotides align to TRBD2. The CDR3 spans 16 residues. CDR1 and CDR2 from the germline V gene are MDHEN and SYDVKM. CDR3 amino acids: CTSSLWGSGREETQYF. DNA for the CDR3: TGTACCAGCAGTTTATGGGGTAGCGGGAGGGAAGAGACCCAGTACTTC.

The chain couples TRBV7-8 to TRBJ2-7; D possibly corresponds to TRBD1 (7 bases). The V gene's germline CDR1 is SGHVS and CDR2 FQNEAQ. V was trimmed by 5 bases and J by 7 bases, leaving 21 bases between them. The CDR3 has 15 amino acids. Written as DNA, the CDR3 is TGTGCCAGCAGCGGGCGGGACAGACCGAGAGGGGAGCAGTACTTC. It translates to CASSGRDRPRGEQYF.

The chain is built from TRBV7-3 and TRBJ2-1, with D hard to call. V was cut by 3 bases and J by 0 bases, with 9 bases left in between. Germline CDR1 reads SGHTA; CDR2 reads FQGTGA. This CDR3 is built from 15 residues. The CDR3 reads CASSFNRASYNEQFF. The CDR3 bases are TGTGCCAGCAGCTTTAATAGGGCCTCCTACAATGAGCAGTTCTTC.

J is TRBJ1-2 and V is TRBV28; D is uncertain. CDR1 is MDHEN, CDR2 SYDVKM, per germline. With 6 bases removed from V and 0 bases from J, the gap between germline ends came to 8 bases. The CDR3 contains 13 residues. CDR3 nucleotide sequence: TGTGCCAGCAGGGTTACCCCTAACTATGGCTACACCTTC. Its protein product is CASRVTPNYGYTF.

The chain employs TRBV5-1 and TRBJ2-7; maybe TRBD1 (5 bases). The CDR3 runs to 15 residues. From germline, CDR1 is SGHRS and CDR2 YFSETQ. Trimming pared 1 base from V and 2 bases from J, leaving 13 bases between. The CDR3 coding sequence is TGCGCCAGCAGCTTGTCTTCAGGGCCCCCCTACGAGCAGTACTTC. This translates into CASSLSSGPPYEQYF.

V usage is TRBV7-9 and J usage is TRBJ1-4, with 7 bases that match TRBD1. V lost 3 bases, J lost 0 bases, and 7 bases stayed unmatched. This CDR3 is built from 17 residues. In germline, CDR1 is SEHNR, CDR2 FQNEAQ (reference sequence). This CDR3 reads CASSFRRTGTTNEKLFF. As DNA, the CDR3 is TGTGCCAGCAGCTTCCGCCGGACAGGAACAACTAATGAAAAACTGTTTTTT.

The chain recombines TRBV5-6 with TRBJ2-7; D is undetermined. This CDR3 comprises 13 residues. V lost 0 bases and J 4 bases, leaving 8 bases between the germline ends. Germline CDR1 is SGHDT and CDR2 is YYEEEE. CDR3 nucleotides: TGTGCCAGCAGCTTGGTCGGCAGATACGAGCAGTACTTC. This codes for CASSLVGRYEQYF.

The chain uses TRBV7-6 and TRBJ2-3, with D unclear. V lost 3 bases to trimming and J lost 1 base, with 8 bases between them. Germline V CDR1 and CDR2: SGHVS, FNYEAQ. The CDR3 runs 14 residues. CDR3: CASSLGSRTDTQYF. The CDR3 DNA sequence: TGTGCCAGCAGCTTGGGCAGCCGCACAGATACGCAGTATTTT.

The V and J genes are TRBV7-2 and TRBJ2-1; D not certain. Per germline, CDR1 SGHTA and CDR2 FQGNSA. Trimming took 1 base from V and 6 from J, leaving 10 bases between them. The CDR3 runs 14 residues. CDR3 bases: TGTGCCAGCAGCTTAGATTCTCCCGGCAATGAGCAGTTCTTC. It yields the protein CASSLDSPGNEQFF.

V and J are TRBV2 and TRBJ1-4; TRBD1 aligns across 7 bases. The V segment lost 5 bases and the J segment 7 bases; nucleotides outside the gene matches: 7. The CDR3 length is 14 residues. CDR1 SNHLY and CDR2 FYNNEI come from the germline V gene. This chain's CDR3 is CASSQRQGGEKLFF. The CDR3 DNA follows: TGTGCCAGCAGTCAACGACAGGGTGGTGAAAAACTGTTTTTT.

CDR3 nucleotide sequence: TGTGCCAGCAGGGGCGACAGATATGGCTACACCTTC. Its protein is CASRGDRYGYTF. The chain has TRBV2 and TRBJ1-2; the D gene is possibly TRBD1 (5 bases). The V gene's germline CDR1 is SNHLY and CDR2 FYNNEI. Trimming removed 6 bases at V and 5 bases at J, with 10 bases between. The CDR3 covers 12 residues.

This clone was counted a few times. J is TRBJ2-7 and V is TRBV28, with D perhaps matching TRBD2 (7 bases). Germline V lookup: CDR1 MDHEN, CDR2 SYDVKM. The V end was cut by 4 bases, the J end by 4 bases, with 14 bases between. The CDR3 loop spans 14 amino acids. The chain's CDR3 is CASSWEGGKYEQYF. CDR3 bases: TGTGCCAGCAGTTGGGAGGGGGGGAAGTACGAGCAGTACTTC.

The rearrangement uses TRBV5-4 and TRBJ1-2, with D unclear. The CDR3 is made up of 15 amino acids. V was trimmed by 4 bases and J by 4 bases, leaving 17 bases between them. Germline CDR1 SGHNT, CDR2 YYREEE (reference sequence). CDR3 sequence: CASSRVAQPGYGYTF. In DNA form, the CDR3 reads TGTGCCAGCAGCCGAGTAGCGCAGCCGGGCTATGGCTACACCTTC.

This chain joins TRBV6-5 and TRBJ1-5; 7 bases match TRBD1. V shed 6 bases, J shed 4 bases, and the junction held 3 bases outside the gene matches. Germline CDR1 is MNHEY and CDR2 is SVGAGI. The CDR3 is 13 residues long. The CDR3 region has the DNA TGTGCCAGCAGCGGGGACAGAAATCAGCCCCAGCATTTT. The encoded protein is CASSGDRNQPQHF.

The genes are TRBV7-9 and TRBJ2-1; D unclear. CDR1 is SEHNR, CDR2 FQNEAQ, per germline (reference sequence). V was pared by 4 bases and J by 8 bases, with 9 bases between. CDR3 size: 12 residues. The chain's CDR3 is CASSSPGYEQFF. The CDR3 region has the DNA TGTGCCAGCAGCTCCCCAGGCTATGAGCAGTTCTTC.

The chain employs TRBV25-1 and TRBJ2-1; TRBD2 matches at 12 bases. The junction had 8 bases not matched to a gene; V was cut back by 4 bases and J by 10 bases. Germline V gives CDR1 MGHDK, CDR2 SYGVNS. The CDR3 consists of 15 residues. CDR3 in amino acids: CASSVGLAGSEEQFF. Here the CDR3 DNA reads TGTGCCAGCAGTGTCGGACTAGCGGGATCGGAGGAGCAGTTCTTC.

This clone was counted only a few times. The chain carries TRBV5-4 and TRBJ2-7; TRBD2 is a possible D gene (5 bases). This CDR3 comprises 15 residues. The ends were cut back, 0 bases at V and 1 base at J, with 11 bases in the middle. Germline V gene sequence: CDR1 SGHNT, CDR2 YYREEE (reference sequence). The CDR3 sequence: CASSLGADNSYEQYF. CDR3 DNA: TGTGCCAGCAGCTTGGGAGCGGATAATTCCTACGAGCAGTACTTC.

The genes are TRBV4-3 and TRBJ2-5, with D hard to call. The germline CDR1 and CDR2 sequences are LGHNA and YSLEER. CDR3 length: 14 residues. Trimming took off 0 bases at V and 1 base at J, with 6 bases between the two ends. The CDR3, as DNA: TGCGCCAGCAGCCAAGAGCCCTCCCAAGAGACCCAGTACTTC. It codes for CASSQEPSQETQYF.

The chain has TRBV5-1 and TRBJ2-2; perhaps TRBD2 as D (6 bases). V gave up 5 bases and J gave up 7 bases, with 21 bases separating them. Germline CDR1 and CDR2: SGHRS and YFSETQ. The CDR3 has 16 amino acids. CDR3 DNA: TGCGCCAGCAGAATGATCCGGGACTCCGCTGGCGGGGAGCTGTTTTTT. Translated: CASRMIRDSAGGELFF.

The V and J genes are TRBV27 and TRBJ1-2; TRBD1 agrees at 9 bases. V lost 6 bases and J lost 7; bases outside the gene matches: 9. CDR3 length: 14 amino acids. The germline CDR1 and CDR2 sequences are MNHEY and SMNVEV (reference sequence). CDR3 DNA: TGTGCCAGCAGGGCGACAGGGGGGGTTTCTGGCTACACCTTC. Protein sequence: CASRATGGVSGYTF.

This chain uses TRBV18 with TRBJ2-3; 9 nucleotides agree with TRBD2. This CDR3 spans 15 amino acids. Germline-derived CDR1 and CDR2 are KGHSH and LQKENI. Trimming removed 3 bases from V and 5 bases from J; junction bases left unmatched: 6. CDR3 DNA sequence: TGTGCCAGCTCACCCCGGACTAGCGAAAGAGATACGCAGTATTTT. Amino acid sequence: CASSPRTSERDTQYF. Full variable domain (remainder filled in from reference TRBV18 and TRBJ2-3): NAGVMQNPRHLVRRRGQEARLRCSPMKGHSHVYWYRQLPEEGLKFMVYLQKENIIDESGMPKERFSAEFPKEGPSILRIQQVVRGDSAAYFCASSPRTSERDTQYFGPGTRLTVL.

This rearrangement joins TRBV15 to TRBJ1-5; unclear D gene. CDR3 length: 17 amino acids. Per germline, CDR1 LNHNV and CDR2 YYDKDF (reference sequence). V dropped 1 base and J dropped 0 bases, with 13 bases sitting between them. This CDR3 is CATSRGAAGYSNQPQHF. For the CDR3, the DNA is TGTGCCACCAGCAGAGGAGCGGCGGGCTATAGCAATCAGCCCCAGCATTTT.

This clone occurred many times. V and J are TRBV11-3 and TRBJ2-1; no clear D. The germline gives CDR1 SGHNT, CDR2 YENEEA. With 1 base removed from V and 6 bases from J, the gap between germline ends came to 4 bases. CDR3 length equals 12 residues. CDR3 nucleotides: TGTGCCAGCAGCTTAGCAAGCAATGAGCAGTTCTTC. Translation gives CASSLASNEQFF.

The gene calls are TRBV10-1 and TRBJ1-5; 7 bases line up with TRBD1. The trim removed 4 bases at V and 9 bases at J, leaving 6 bases unmatched. Germline V gene sequence: CDR1 WNHNN, CDR2 SYGVQD (reference sequence). CDR3 length equals 13 residues. The CDR3 loop reads CASSVAYRGPQHF. DNA of the CDR3: TGCGCCAGCAGTGTGGCGTACAGGGGGCCCCAGCATTTT.

The rearrangement uses TRBV6-6 and TRBJ1-5, with D perhaps TRBD1 (6 bases). Trimming cost V 4 bases and J 1 base, with 11 bases left between them. The length of the CDR3 is 15 residues. Looked up from germline, CDR1 is MNHNY and CDR2 is SVGAGI (reference sequence). The CDR3 region has the DNA TGTGCCAGCAGTTTCCCTCAGGGGAGCAATCAGCCCCAGCATTTT. It specifies CASSFPQGSNQPQHF.

The chain combines TRBV29-1 with TRBJ2-5; the D gene is possibly TRBD2 (5 bases). The CDR3 loop spans 13 amino acids. CDR1 and CDR2 from the germline V gene are SQVTM and ANQGSEA. Trimming cost V 4 bases and J 4 bases, with 13 bases left between them. Written as DNA, the CDR3 is TGCAGCGTTGTGGAGGCGGTCGGAGAGACCCAGTACTTC. Its translation: CSVVEAVGETQYF.

Of note for this clone: The sample carries other DNA sequences with the same CDR3. V usage is TRBV5-1 and J usage is TRBJ2-3; 13 nucleotides agree with TRBD2. V shed 7 bases, J shed 3 bases, and the junction held 2 bases outside the gene matches. Looked up from germline, CDR1 is SGHRS and CDR2 is YFSETQ. CDR3 size: 14 residues. Here the CDR3 DNA reads TGCGCCAGCTCGGGACTAGCGGGGACAGATACGCAGTATTTT. Protein: CASSGLAGTDTQYF.

V gene TRBV7-9 combines with J gene TRBJ2-3; D possibly corresponds to TRBD2 (5 bases). Trimming removed 5 bases from V and 2 bases from J, with 26 bases in between. The CDR3 sequence is 19 residues long. Germline assignment: CDR1 SEHNR and CDR2 FQNEAQ (reference sequence). The DNA for the CDR3 is TGTGCCAGCAGCCCCTGGGTAGGACGGAGGAAAACGGACACAGATACGCAGTATTTT. Its translation is CASSPWVGRRKTDTDTQYF. Based on the CDR3 plus reference TRBV7-9 and TRBJ2-3, the full variable domain is DTGVSQNPRHKITKRGQNVTFRCDPISEHNRLYWYRQTLGQGPEFLTYFQNEAQLEKSRLLSDRFSAERPKGSFSTLEIQRTEQGDSAMYLCASSPWVGRRKTDTDTQYFGPGTRLTVL.